This TCR beta chain stems from a study of control samples from healthy donors and cancer patients. The method was immunoSEQ multiplex PCR; TCRdb's version includes in-frame clones alone and lacks a portion of them. Among tens of thousands of clones listed, roughly nine tenths were seen once. V was cut by 2 bases and J by 0 bases, with 11 bases left in between. Germline values: CDR1 KGHSH, CDR2 LQKENI. The CDR3 is 16 residues long. The sample comprised blood. The source is a man aged 25 to 40 in good health. This chain links TRBV18 with TRBJ1-3; D is unresolved. This CDR3 reads CASSPFDTTSGNTIYF. CDR3 nucleotide sequence: TGTGCCAGCTCACCATTCGACACAACCTCTGGAAACACCATATATTTT.